There are a few counts of the clone carrying this T cell receptor (beta chain). What it binds is not known. Trimming took off 0 bases at V and 10 bases at J, with 9 bases between the two ends. Germline CDR1 reads MNHEY; CDR2 reads SVGAGI. The CDR3 loop spans 13 amino acids. This entry is derived from a study of T-cell reconstitution after alpha-beta-depleted transplantation in children. Study-wide results and caveats: About two months after transplant, alpha-beta T cells reportedly came from several hundred expanded graft clones. T-cell numbers and diversity one year post-transplant derived largely from freshly generated T cells.

Preparation of the TCRbeta library used unique molecular identifiers. TCRdb analysed the PCR reads with MiXCR anew, one entry per CDR3 protein. The data show approximately 130,000 distinct CDR3 sequences, roughly 9.7% seen once. The gene calls are TRBV6-5 and TRBJ1-4, with unresolved D. Material: PBMCs, mostly from graft donor cells, obtained 180 days after TCRalphabeta/CD19-depleted stem cell transplant. The TCR comes from a girl younger than two who had a stem cell transplant for combined immunodeficiency, so the T cells may come from the graft donor. As DNA, the CDR3 is TGTGCCAGCAGTTACTCGATGACGGGAAAACTGTTTTTT. Translation: CASSYSMTGKLFF.